This T cell receptor (beta chain) stems from a study of control samples from healthy donors and cancer patients (TCRdb year 2020). The library was produced with the immunoSEQ multiplex PCR assay. What TCRdb holds here is the immuneACCESS table cut down to in-frame rearrangements. Part of the clones is not present; checked against another copy, under half of the missing clones reflect an unresolved V gene, and the others are unexplained. This sample holds around 81,000 clones; 85% to 95% were observed only once. The top ten clones comprise around 1.5% of the sample. A remark on this clone: Its cognate antigen has yet to be identified. No per-base quality is available; no much larger clone lies one base away.

The junction carries 5 bases between V and J, which are trimmed by 1 base and 2 bases respectively. Counted from cysteine to phenylalanine, this CDR3 has 13 amino acids. CDR3 DNA only is kept here, 39 bases in frame from base 1. Via the germline V gene (reference sequence), CDR1 is SEHNR and CDR2 FQNEAQ. Sequencing was performed on blood. The rearrangement combines TRBV7-9 with TRBJ1-2, with no confident D gene call. The receptor comes from a woman under 40 in good health. The sequenced DNA is TGTGCCAGCAGCTTAGAGAACAACTATGGCTACACCTTC. It translates to CASSLENNYGYTF.